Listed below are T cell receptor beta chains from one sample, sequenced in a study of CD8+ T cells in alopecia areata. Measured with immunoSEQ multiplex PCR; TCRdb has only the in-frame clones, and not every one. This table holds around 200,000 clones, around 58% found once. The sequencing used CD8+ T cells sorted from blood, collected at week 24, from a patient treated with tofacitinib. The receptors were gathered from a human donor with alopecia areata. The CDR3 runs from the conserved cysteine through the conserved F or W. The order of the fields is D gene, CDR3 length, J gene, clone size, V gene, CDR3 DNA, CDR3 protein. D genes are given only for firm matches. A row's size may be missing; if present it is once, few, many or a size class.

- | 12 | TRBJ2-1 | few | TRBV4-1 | TGCGCCAGCAGCCAAGATTTAAATGAGCAGTTCTTC | CASSQDLNEQFF
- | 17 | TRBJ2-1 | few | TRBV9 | TGTGCCAGCAGCGCCTCCTCCCTCGGGACAATCTACAATGAGCAGTTCTTC | CASSASSLGTIYNEQFF
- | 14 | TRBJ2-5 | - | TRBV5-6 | TGTGCCAGCAGCCTGGCCCCGCAGGAAGAGACCCAGTACTTC | CASSLAPQEETQYF
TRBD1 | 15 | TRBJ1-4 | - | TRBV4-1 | TGCGCCAGCAGCCAAGAAGGACAGGGACGTGAAAAACTGTTTTTT | CASSQEGQGREKLFF
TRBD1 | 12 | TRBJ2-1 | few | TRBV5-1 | TGCGCCAGCCGGGACAGCTACAATGAGCAGTTCTTC | CASRDSYNEQFF
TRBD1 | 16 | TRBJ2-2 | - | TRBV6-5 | TGTGCCAGCAGTTACTCGACCAGGGGGCAAGACGGGGAGCTGTTTTTT | CASSYSTRGQDGELFF
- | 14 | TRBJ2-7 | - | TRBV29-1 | TGCAGCGTTGAGCCACTTCAGGGGACCTACGAGCAGTACTTC | CSVEPLQGTYEQYF
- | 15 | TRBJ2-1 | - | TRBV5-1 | TGCGCCAGCCACTCGACTGGGAGCTCCTACAATGAGCAGTTCTTC | CASHSTGSSYNEQFF
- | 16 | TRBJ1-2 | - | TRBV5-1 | TGCGCCAGCAGCTTGCTATCTGGGGCGCGATTATATGGCTACACCTTC | CASSLLSGARLYGYTF
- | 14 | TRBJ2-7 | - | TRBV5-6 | TGTGCCAGCAGCTTGGTAGCTAGCTCCTACGAGCAGTACTTC | CASSLVASSYEQYF
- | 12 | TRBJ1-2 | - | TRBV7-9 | TGTGCCAGCAGCTTCGAAGGAGATGGCTACACCTTC | CASSFEGDGYTF
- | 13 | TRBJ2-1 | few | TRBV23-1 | TGCGCCAGCAGTCAACGGACAATAAAAGAAGGGTTCTTC | CASSQRTIKEGFF
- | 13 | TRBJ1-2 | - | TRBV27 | TGTGCCAGCAGTTATGGTGAAGGAAATGTCTACACCTTC | CASSYGEGNVYTF
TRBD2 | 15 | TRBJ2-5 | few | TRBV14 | TGTGCCAGCAGCGCCCGGACTAGCGGGGGCGAGACCCAGTACTTC | CASSARTSGGETQYF
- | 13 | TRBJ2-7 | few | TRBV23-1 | TGCGCCAGCAGTGCGTCAAAGGATTACGAGCAGTACTTC | CASSASKDYEQYF
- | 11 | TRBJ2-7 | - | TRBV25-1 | TGTGCCAGCAGAGGGGGGAACGAGCAGTACTTC | CASRGGNEQYF
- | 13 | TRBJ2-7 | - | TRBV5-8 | TGTGCCAGCAGCTTGGGGCCGGGGAACGAGCAGTACTTC | CASSLGPGNEQYF
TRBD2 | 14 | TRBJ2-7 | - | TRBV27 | TGTGCCAGCAGGGAAGGACTAGCGGGGCGCGAGCAGTACTTC | CASREGLAGREQYF
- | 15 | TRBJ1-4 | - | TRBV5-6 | TGTGCCAGCAGCGGGAAAGGGGGAACTAATGAAAAACTGTTTTTT | CASSGKGGTNEKLFF
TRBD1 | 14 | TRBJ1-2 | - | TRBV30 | TGTGCCTGTCTTCATAGGGACAGCAACTATGGCTACACCTTC | CACLHRDSNYGYTF
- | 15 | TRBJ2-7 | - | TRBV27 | TGTGCCAGCAGTTTATCTGGATTCTCCAGCTACGAGCAGTACTTC | CASSLSGFSSYEQYF
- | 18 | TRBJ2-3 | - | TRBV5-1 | TGCGCCAGCAGCTTGTTCCTATCTTCCGGGACTGCAGCAGATACGCAGTATTTT | CASSLFLSSGTAADTQYF
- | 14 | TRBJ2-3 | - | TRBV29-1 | TGCAGCGTTAGATCTCCCCTGGGACGTGGTACGCAGTATTTT | CSVRSPLGRGTQYF
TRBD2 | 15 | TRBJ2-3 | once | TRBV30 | TGTGCCTGGAGTGCTAGCGGGGGGAGCACAGATACGCAGTATTTT | CAWSASGGSTDTQYF
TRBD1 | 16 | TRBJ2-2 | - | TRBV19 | TGTGCCAGTAGTATCGACAGGGGGAGGAACACCGGGGAGCTGTTTTTT | CASSIDRGRNTGELFF
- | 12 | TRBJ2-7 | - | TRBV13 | TGTGCCAGCAGCCTCACTACTGGCGAGCAGTACTTC | CASSLTTGEQYF
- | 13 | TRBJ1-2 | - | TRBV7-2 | TGTGCCAGCAGCTTCTACAGATCCTATGGCTACACCTTC | CASSFYRSYGYTF
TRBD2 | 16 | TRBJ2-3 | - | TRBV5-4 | TGTGCCAGCAGCTCTCAACTAGCGGGGTGGACAGATACGCAGTATTTT | CASSSQLAGWTDTQYF
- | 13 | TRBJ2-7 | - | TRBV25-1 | TGTGCCAGCAAGCCATCCGGCAGGGGCGAGCAGTACTTC | CASKPSGRGEQYF
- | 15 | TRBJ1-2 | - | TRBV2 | TGTGCCAGCAACTCTGCTGGGGGATCCCGGTATGGCTACACCTTC | CASNSAGGSRYGYTF
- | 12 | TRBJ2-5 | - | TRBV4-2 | TGTGCCAGCAGCCAAGGGGGGGAGACCCAGTACTTC | CASSQGGETQYF
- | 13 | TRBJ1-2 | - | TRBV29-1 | TGCAGCGTTGAATTTGGGGATAACTATGGCTACACCTTC | CSVEFGDNYGYTF
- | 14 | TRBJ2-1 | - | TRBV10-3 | TGTGCCATCAGTGAGGAGGGGTATTACAATGAGCAGTTCTTC | CAISEEGYYNEQFF
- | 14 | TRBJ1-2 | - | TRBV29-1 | TGCAGCGTTGAAGATCGAGAGAACTATGGCGGCTACACCTTC | CSVEDRENYGGYTF
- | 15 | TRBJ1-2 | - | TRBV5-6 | TGTGCCAGCAGCTTGGCCCAAGACAGCCACTATGGCTACACCTTC | CASSLAQDSHYGYTF
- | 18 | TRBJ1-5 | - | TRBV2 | TGTGCCAGCAGTGAAGCATGGGACCACTCGAGGAGCAATCAGCCCCAGCATTTT | CASSEAWDHSRSNQPQHF
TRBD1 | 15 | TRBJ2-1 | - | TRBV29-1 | TGCAGCGTTGGGCCACAGGACAGGGGGCTTAATGAGCAGTTCTTC | CSVGPQDRGLNEQFF
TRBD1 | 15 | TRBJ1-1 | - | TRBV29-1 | TGCAGCGTCCCAGGTGGGGACAGGGTTAACACTGAAGCTTTCTTT | CSVPGGDRVNTEAFF
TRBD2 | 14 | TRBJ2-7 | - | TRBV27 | TGTGCCAGCAGACCTAGCGGGTACCTTTACGAGCAGTACTTC | CASRPSGYLYEQYF
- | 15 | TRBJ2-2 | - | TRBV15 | TGTGCCACCAGCAGAGATCGGGGGCGGACCGGGGAGCTGTTTTTT | CATSRDRGRTGELFF
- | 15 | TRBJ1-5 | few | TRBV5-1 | TGCGCCAGCAGCTTGGCGCCAGGTGGCAATCAGCCCCAGCATTTT | CASSLAPGGNQPQHF
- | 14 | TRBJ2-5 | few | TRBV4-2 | TGTGCCAGCAGCCAAGAAGACAAACAAGAGACCCAGTACTTC | CASSQEDKQETQYF
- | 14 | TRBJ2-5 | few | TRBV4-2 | TGTGCCAGCAGCGAGGGCGGGTACGGGGAGACCCAGTACTTC | CASSEGGYGETQYF
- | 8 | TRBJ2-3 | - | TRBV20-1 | TGCAGTGCTAGTCCGCAGTATTTT | CSASPQYF
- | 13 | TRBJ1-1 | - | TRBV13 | TGTGCCAGCAGCTCACGTTTGAACACTGAAGCTTTCTTT | CASSSRLNTEAFF
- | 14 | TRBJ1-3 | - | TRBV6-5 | TGTGCCAGCACCGACGGGGGGTACGGAAACACCATATATTTT | CASTDGGYGNTIYF